This passage covers 2 T cell receptor beta chains from one sample sequenced in a study of T cells in Graves' hyperthyroidism and ophthalmopathy. TCR beta CDR3 regions were amplified from RNA transcripts. Primed by the HTBI set, a first-round RT-PCR was run on the TCR CDR3. TCRdb ran MiXCR on the multiplex PCR reads and lists one entry per CDR3 protein. The sample lists approximately 520,000 distinct CDR3 sequences; roughly a quarter were seen once. Specimen: blood. These receptors were obtained from a woman in her 30s with Graves' ophthalmopathy.

This clonotype was detected many times. The V gene is TRBV27, the J gene TRBJ2-7, with D possibly being TRBD1 (5 bases). This CDR3 is 15 amino acids long. Germline CDR1 and CDR2: MNHEY and SMNVEV (reference sequence). V was pared by 5 bases and J by 3 bases, with 17 bases between. Here the CDR3 DNA reads TGTGCCAGCAGTCCCGGTGGTTGGCAGGGCTACGAGCAGTACTTC. Protein product: CASSPGGWQGYEQYF.

This clonotype was recorded at least ten times. This sequence joins TRBV9 and TRBJ2-6; 9 bases agree with TRBD2. The CDR3 consists of 19 residues. V lost 0 bases, J lost 2 bases, and 9 bases stayed unmatched. Germline V gene data show CDR1 as SGDLS and CDR2 as YYNGEE. CDR3 sequence (DNA): TGTGCCAGCAGCGTAGAAGTAAGTCTAGCGGGGACTGGGGCCAACGTCCTGACTTTC. As protein: CASSVEVSLAGTGANVLTF.